The T cell receptor (beta chain) under discussion was sequenced for a study of chemoradiotherapy in HPV16-positive cancers (dated by TCRdb to between 2021 and 2024). At the level of the whole study: Functional T-cell assays on cells from a couple of HPV16-positive patients defined candidate HPV-specific T-cell clones and common TCR motifs. Whether T-cell immunity against the HPV oncoproteins E6 and E7 changes during chemoradiotherapy and whether survival is affected by this immunity were examined in the study. The candidate HPV-specific TCRs and motifs were subsequently tracked in TCR repertoires obtained from approximately 91 patients with HPV-related cancers. What the research found in general, with its limitations: Expansion of candidate HPV-specific clones and E7-related TCR motifs was observed in the tumor microenvironment during treatment, whereas no such expansion was observed for non-HPV-specific T cells. Only two HPV16-positive patients were used to derive the functional definition of HPV-specific T cells, and the survival association was reported for HPV16-positive patients. Improved recurrence-free survival in HPV16-positive patients was associated with expansion of HPV-responsive T cells during chemoradiotherapy.

The library was built by means of the immunoSEQ multiplex PCR assay. Here the immuneACCESS table is served through TCRdb, limited to in-frame sequences with V and J called. Missing clones are a known gap in these copies; in checked studies unresolved V genes cover under half, and the rest lacks a known reason. Present in this sample are about 1,500 clones, 82% of which were seen just once. Jointly, the top ten make up 5% to 7% of the sample. Turning to this clone: What this receptor recognizes is not known. No much larger clone exists at a distance of one base, and base qualities are not known.

Because repertoires were sampled repeatedly during chemoradiotherapy, clonal expansion in the tumor microenvironment could be followed. This sample comprised tumor tissue, obtained from a patient who underwent chemoradiotherapy. The origin of this receptor is a human donor with HPV-associated anogenital cancer.

The nucleotide sequence is given as TGTGCCAGCAGCTTCATTCCGGGATTCGAAGCTTTCTTT. It is translated as CASSFIPGFEAFF. The receptor chain draws on TRBV9 and TRBJ1-1; there is no confident call for the D gene. The junction shows trimming of 4 bases on V and 8 bases on J, plus 15 bases between the germline ends. Counted from cysteine to phenylalanine, this CDR3 has 13 amino acids. Only the CDR3 part of the read is kept: 39 bases, read in frame from the first base. Per the germline V gene, SGDLS is the CDR1 and YYNGEE is the CDR2.